This T cell receptor (beta chain) was recovered during a study of T cell responses to AZD1222 COVID-19 vaccine. Trimming left V 1 base short and J 7 bases short, with 11 bases between. CDR3 length: 14 amino acids. Per germline, CDR1 MNHEY and CDR2 SMNVEV (reference sequence). The table came from immunoSEQ multiplex PCR; TCRdb's copy has only in-frame clones and leaves some out. There are about 120,000 clones in the sample; approximately 90% occur only once, and around 1.5% lies in the top ten. This clone was counted a single time. This sequence joins TRBV27 and TRBJ1-5, with D unclear. The clonotype originates from an adult in good health. The sequenced sample was peripheral blood, obtained on day 0 of AZD1222 vaccination. CDR3 in DNA: TGTGCCAGCAGTTTATGGGCCAAGGAACAGCCCCAGCATTTT. Protein product: CASSLWAKEQPQHF.